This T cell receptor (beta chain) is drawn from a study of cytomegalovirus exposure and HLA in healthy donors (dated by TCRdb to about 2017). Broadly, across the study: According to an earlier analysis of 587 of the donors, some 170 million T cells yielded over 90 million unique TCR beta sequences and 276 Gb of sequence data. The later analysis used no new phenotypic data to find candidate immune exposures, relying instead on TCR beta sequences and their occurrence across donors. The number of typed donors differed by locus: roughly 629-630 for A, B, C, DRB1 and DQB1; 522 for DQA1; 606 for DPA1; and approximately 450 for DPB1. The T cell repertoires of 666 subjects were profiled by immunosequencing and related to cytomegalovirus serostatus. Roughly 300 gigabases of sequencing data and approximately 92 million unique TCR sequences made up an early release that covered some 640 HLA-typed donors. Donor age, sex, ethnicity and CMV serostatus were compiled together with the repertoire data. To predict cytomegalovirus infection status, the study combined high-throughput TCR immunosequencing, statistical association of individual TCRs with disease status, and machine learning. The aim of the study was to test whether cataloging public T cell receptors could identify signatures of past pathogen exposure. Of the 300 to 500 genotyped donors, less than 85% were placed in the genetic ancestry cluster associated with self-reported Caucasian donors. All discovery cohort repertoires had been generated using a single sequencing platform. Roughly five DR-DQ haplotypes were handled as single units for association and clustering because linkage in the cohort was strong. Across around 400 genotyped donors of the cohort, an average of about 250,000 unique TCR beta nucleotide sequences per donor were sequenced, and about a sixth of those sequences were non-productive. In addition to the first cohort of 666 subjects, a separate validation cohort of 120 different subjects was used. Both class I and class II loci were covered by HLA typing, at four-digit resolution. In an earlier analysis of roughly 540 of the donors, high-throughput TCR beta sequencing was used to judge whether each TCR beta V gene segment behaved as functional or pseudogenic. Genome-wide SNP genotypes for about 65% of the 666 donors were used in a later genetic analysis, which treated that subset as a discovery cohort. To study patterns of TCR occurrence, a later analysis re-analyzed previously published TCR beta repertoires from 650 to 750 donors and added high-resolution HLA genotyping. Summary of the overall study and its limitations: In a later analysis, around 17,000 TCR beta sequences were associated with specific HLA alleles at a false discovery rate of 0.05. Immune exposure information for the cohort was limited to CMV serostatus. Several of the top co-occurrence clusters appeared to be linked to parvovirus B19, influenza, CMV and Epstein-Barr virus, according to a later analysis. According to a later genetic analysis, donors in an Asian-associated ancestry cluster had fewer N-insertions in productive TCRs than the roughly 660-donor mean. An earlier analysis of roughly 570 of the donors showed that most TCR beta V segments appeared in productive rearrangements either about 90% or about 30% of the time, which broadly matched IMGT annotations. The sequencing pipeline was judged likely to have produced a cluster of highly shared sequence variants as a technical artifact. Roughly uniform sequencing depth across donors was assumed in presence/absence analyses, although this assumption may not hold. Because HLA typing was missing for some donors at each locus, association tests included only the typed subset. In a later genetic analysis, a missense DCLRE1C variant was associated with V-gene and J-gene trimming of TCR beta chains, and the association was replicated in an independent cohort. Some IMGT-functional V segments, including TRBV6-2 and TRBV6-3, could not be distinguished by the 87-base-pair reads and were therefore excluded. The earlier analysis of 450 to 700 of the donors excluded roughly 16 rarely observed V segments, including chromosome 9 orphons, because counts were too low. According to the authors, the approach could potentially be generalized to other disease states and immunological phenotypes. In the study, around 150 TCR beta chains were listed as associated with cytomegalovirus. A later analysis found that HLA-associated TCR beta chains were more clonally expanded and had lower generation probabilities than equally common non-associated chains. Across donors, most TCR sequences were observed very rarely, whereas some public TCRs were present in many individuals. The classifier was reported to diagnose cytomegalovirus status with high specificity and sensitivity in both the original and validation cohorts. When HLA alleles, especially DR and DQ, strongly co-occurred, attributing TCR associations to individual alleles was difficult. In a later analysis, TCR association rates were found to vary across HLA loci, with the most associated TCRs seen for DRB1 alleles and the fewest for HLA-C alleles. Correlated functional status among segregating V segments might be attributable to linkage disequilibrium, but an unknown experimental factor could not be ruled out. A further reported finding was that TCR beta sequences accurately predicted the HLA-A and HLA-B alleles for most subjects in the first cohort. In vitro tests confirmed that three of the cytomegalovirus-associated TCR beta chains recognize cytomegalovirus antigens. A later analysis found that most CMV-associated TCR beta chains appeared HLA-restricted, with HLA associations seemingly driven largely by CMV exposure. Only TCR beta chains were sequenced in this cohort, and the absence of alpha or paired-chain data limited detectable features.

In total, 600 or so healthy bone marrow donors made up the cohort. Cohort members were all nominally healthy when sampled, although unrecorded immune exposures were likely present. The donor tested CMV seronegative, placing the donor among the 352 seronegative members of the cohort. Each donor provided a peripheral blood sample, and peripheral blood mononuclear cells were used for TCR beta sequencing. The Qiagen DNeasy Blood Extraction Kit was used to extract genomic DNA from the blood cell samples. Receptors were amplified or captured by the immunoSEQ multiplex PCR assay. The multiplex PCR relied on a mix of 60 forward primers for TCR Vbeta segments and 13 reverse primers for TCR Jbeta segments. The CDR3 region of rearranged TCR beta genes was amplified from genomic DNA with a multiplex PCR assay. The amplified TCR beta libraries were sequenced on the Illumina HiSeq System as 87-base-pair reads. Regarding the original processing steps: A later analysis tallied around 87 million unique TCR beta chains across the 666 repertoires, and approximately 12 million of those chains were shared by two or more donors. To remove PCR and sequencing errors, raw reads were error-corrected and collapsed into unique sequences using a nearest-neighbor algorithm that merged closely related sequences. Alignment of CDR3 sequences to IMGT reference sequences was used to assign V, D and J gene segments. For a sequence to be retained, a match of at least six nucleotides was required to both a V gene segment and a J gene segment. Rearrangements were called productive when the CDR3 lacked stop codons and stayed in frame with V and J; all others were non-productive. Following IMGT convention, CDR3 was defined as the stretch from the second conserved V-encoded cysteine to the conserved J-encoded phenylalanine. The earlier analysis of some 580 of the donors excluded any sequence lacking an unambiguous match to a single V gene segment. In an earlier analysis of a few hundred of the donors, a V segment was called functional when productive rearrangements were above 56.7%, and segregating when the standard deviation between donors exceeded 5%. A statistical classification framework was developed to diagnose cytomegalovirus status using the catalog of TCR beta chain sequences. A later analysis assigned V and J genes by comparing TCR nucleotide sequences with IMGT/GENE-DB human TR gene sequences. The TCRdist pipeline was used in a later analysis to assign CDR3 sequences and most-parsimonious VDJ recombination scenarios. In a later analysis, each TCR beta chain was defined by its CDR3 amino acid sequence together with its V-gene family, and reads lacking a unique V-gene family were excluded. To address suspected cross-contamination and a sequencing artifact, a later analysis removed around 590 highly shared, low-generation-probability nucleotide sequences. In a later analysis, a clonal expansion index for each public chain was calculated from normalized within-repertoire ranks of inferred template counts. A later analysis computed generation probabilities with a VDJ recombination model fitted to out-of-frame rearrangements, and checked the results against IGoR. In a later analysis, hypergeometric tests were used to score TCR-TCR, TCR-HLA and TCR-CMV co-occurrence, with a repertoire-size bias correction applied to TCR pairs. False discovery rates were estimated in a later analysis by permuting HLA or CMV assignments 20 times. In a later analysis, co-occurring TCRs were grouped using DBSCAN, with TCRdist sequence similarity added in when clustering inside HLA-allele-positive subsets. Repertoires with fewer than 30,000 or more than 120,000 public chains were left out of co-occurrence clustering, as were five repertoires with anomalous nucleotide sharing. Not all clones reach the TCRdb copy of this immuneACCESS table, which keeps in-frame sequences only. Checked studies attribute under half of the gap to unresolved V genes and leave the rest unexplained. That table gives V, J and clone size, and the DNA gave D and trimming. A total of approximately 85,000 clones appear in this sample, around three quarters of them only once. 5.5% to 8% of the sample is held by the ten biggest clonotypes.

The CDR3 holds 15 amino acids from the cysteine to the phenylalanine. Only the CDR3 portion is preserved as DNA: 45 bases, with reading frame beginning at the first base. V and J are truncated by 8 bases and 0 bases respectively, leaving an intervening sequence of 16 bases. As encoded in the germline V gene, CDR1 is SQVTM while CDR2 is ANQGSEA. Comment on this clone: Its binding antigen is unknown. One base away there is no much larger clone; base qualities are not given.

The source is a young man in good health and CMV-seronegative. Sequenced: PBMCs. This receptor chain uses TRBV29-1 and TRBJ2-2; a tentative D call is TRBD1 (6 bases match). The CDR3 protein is CSFVSPGANTGELFF. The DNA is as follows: TGCAGCTTCGTAAGCCCAGGGGCGAACACCGGGGAGCTGTTTTTT.